The next 20 T cell receptor beta chains were all read from a single sample in a study of regulatory T cells in long-lasting Graves disease. Time point meaning: newly diagnosed GD, antithyroid drugs for less than 3 months. Extracted PBMC RNA gave rise to the TCR library. Libraries of TCR beta came from iRepertoire HTBI primers plus Arm-PCR of CDR3 regions. TCRdb ran MiXCR on the multiplex PCR reads and lists one entry per CDR3 protein. The data contain about 430,000 distinct CDR3 sequences, over 12% of them singletons. This sample was also put to use in a study of T cells in Graves' hyperthyroidism and ophthalmopathy.

The specimen was peripheral blood mononuclear cells (PBMCs), collected at new diagnosis, from a patient treated with antithyroid drugs. The receptors come from a woman between 40 and 55 years old with Graves disease.

A few counts support this clonotype. The chain recombines TRBV6-1 with TRBJ2-7, with 7 nucleotides matching TRBD1. Germline V gene sequence: CDR1 MNHNS, CDR2 SASEGT. This CDR3 has 13 amino acids. The V segment lost 11 bases and the J segment 4 bases; nucleotides outside the gene matches: 11. CDR3 nucleotides: TGTGCCGCCGAGGCACAGGGGTCTTACGAGCAGTACTTC. It translates to CAAEAQGSYEQYF.

This clonotype came up many times. This chain uses TRBV5-6 with TRBJ2-5, with 7 bases that match TRBD1. CDR1 is SGHDT and CDR2 is YYEEEE in the germline V gene. With 7 bases clipped from V and 5 bases from J, the junction kept 8 bases outside the gene matches. This CDR3 region has 13 residues. This CDR3 reads CASGGQTLETQYF. In DNA form, the CDR3 reads TGTGCCAGCGGGGGACAGACCCTCGAGACCCAGTACTTC.

Note on this clonotype: The junction departs from the called germline gene at one end, perhaps through a read error. This sequence joins TRBV4-2 and TRBJ2-7; 10 positions agree with TRBD1. This CDR3 has 15 residues. CDR1 is LGHNA and CDR2 is YNFKEQ in the germline V gene. CDR3 in DNA: TGTGCCAGCAGCCAGCAGACCGGGACAGGGGACGAACAGTACTTC. Protein product: CASSQQTGTGDEQYF.

This clonotype occurred a few times. The chain carries TRBV9 and TRBJ2-1, with 8 bases aligning to TRBD1. The CDR3 contains 16 residues. The trim removed 3 bases at V and 4 bases at J, leaving 9 bases unmatched. Per germline, CDR1 SGDLS and CDR2 YYNGEE. The chain's CDR3 is CASSGMSGGAYNEQFF. CDR3 nucleotide sequence: TGTGCCAGCAGCGGAATGTCAGGGGGCGCATACAATGAGCAGTTCTTC.

In its sample, this clonotype was seen many times. The chain links TRBV28 to TRBJ2-7; 13 bases agree with TRBD2. The junction had 5 bases not matched to a gene; V was cut back by 4 bases and J by 2 bases. CDR1 and CDR2 (germline): MDHEN, SYDVKM. There are 16 residues in the CDR3. For the CDR3, the DNA is TGTGCCAGCAGTTGGCGTACTAGCGGGAGGGCCTACGAGCAGTACTTC. Its protein product is CASSWRTSGRAYEQYF.

This clonotype was recorded at least ten times. The V gene is TRBV9, the J gene TRBJ2-5; D unclear. The CDR3 contains 13 residues. In germline, CDR1 is SGDLS, CDR2 YYNGEE. V dropped 4 bases and J dropped 4 bases, with 11 bases sitting between them. Written as DNA, the CDR3 is TGTGCCAGCAGCTTAGACACCGGAGAGACCCAGTACTTC. This sequence encodes CASSLDTGETQYF.

This clonotype was seen at least ten times. The chain combines TRBV5-6 with TRBJ2-7; 9 bases line up with TRBD1. The CDR3 is made up of 14 amino acids. The V and J ends lost 3 bases and 2 bases, in that order; junction bases with no gene match: 3. Looked up from germline, CDR1 is SGHDT and CDR2 is YYEEEE. The CDR3 DNA sequence: TGTGCCAGCAGCTCCGGGACAGGGCCCTACGAGCAGTACTTC. Protein product: CASSSGTGPYEQYF.

The chain is built from TRBV3-1 and TRBJ2-1; maybe TRBD2 (6 bases). Trimming removed 2 bases at V and 0 bases at J, with 11 bases between. This CDR3 has 16 residues. The germline CDR1 and CDR2 sequences are LGHDT and YNNKEL (reference sequence). The CDR3 coding sequence is TGTGCCAGCAGCCAAAATGCCGGGAGCTCCTACAATGAGCAGTTCTTC. Amino acids: CASSQNAGSSYNEQFF.

The sample holds many counts of this clonotype. The chain joins TRBV14 to TRBJ2-7; D tentatively fits TRBD1 or TRBD2 (5 bases each). The CDR3 spans 16 residues. CDR1 and CDR2 from the germline V gene are SGHDN and FVKESK. V was shortened by 1 base and J by 2 bases, with 15 bases between the two germline ends. This CDR3 reads CASSQVIGTEPYEQYF. CDR3 sequence (DNA): TGTGCCAGCAGCCAAGTAATAGGGACGGAGCCCTACGAGCAGTACTTC.

This clonotype turned up a few times. The chain has TRBV25-1 and TRBJ2-1, with 10 bases lining up with TRBD2. With V trimmed by 0 bases and J by 8 bases, 10 bases remained unmatched. Germline loops: CDR1 MGHDK, CDR2 SYGVNS. The CDR3 covers 17 residues. The CDR3: CASSEYFRSGRGDEQFF. CDR3 DNA sequence: TGTGCCAGCAGTGAATATTTCCGGAGCGGGAGGGGGGATGAGCAGTTCTTC.

This clonotype has a count of ten or more. The genes are TRBV12-3 or TRBV12-4 and TRBJ2-1; 8 positions agree with TRBD2. The V and J ends lost 8 bases and 7 bases, in that order; junction bases with no gene match: 7. This CDR3 contains 13 residues. The CDR3 reads CASALTSVNEQFF. In DNA, the CDR3 is TGTGCCAGCGCCTTGACTAGCGTAAATGAGCAGTTCTTC.

This clonotype was seen ten or more times. The chain employs TRBV11-2 and TRBJ1-1; D is unclear. There are 18 residues in the CDR3. V lost 5 bases and J 1 base, leaving 23 bases between the germline ends. Looked up from germline, CDR1 is SGHAT and CDR2 is FQNNGV. The CDR3 coding sequence is TGTGCCAGCAGCGACTTAGAGGCAGCCCGAGCCGAGAACACTGAAGCTTTCTTT. This translates into CASSDLEAARAENTEAFF.

The chain carries TRBV4-1 and TRBJ1-2; D is unresolved. Trimming shortened V by 0 bases and J by 6 bases, and 17 bases separated the two germline ends. This CDR3 contains 16 residues. CDR1 and CDR2 from the germline V gene are MGHRA and YSYEKL. DNA of the CDR3: TGCGCCAGCAGCCAAGAAGGGTTGAAGGTGAGGGATGGCTACACCTTC. Encoded protein: CASSQEGLKVRDGYTF.

This clonotype has a count of ten or more. The chain couples TRBV7-2 to TRBJ1-5, with D unresolved. Per the germline V gene, CDR1 is SGHTA and CDR2 is FQGNSA. The CDR3 loop spans 13 amino acids. The germline V and J ends were trimmed by 1 base and 7 bases, with 8 bases remaining between them. CDR3 sequence (DNA): TGTGCCAGCAGCTTAGGTGAACTCCAGCCCCAGCATTTT. Its translation: CASSLGELQPQHF.

Ten or more counts support this clonotype. The chain uses TRBV2 and TRBJ1-2; 9 bases fit TRBD1. The CDR3 has 15 residues. With 1 base clipped from V and 7 bases from J, the junction kept 7 bases outside the gene matches. Germline CDR1 SNHLY, CDR2 FYNNEI. The CDR3 DNA is TGTGCCAGCAGTGAAGGCCTGACAGGGGGATTTGGCTACACCTTC. Its protein is CASSEGLTGGFGYTF.

The sample holds a few counts of this clonotype. V and J are TRBV4-1 and TRBJ2-7; tentatively, D is TRBD1 or TRBD2 (5 bases each). CDR3 length: 14 amino acids. The germline CDR1 and CDR2 sequences are MGHRA and YSYEKL. V was clipped by 4 bases and J by 6 bases, with 16 bases between them. The CDR3 nucleotides are TGCGCCAGCAGCCGGGACCTCTGGGTGTCCGAGCAGTACTTC. It encodes CASSRDLWVSEQYF.

Many counts were recorded for this clonotype. This chain uses TRBV20-1 with TRBJ1-1; TRBD1 aligns across 7 bases. CDR1 DFQATT and CDR2 SNEGSKA come from the germline V gene (reference sequence). Trimming cost V 2 bases and J 0 bases; bases outside gene matches: 6. There are 15 residues in the CDR3. Here the CDR3 DNA reads TGCAGTGCTAGAACCCGACAGGGAATGAACACTGAAGCTTTCTTT. The encoded protein is CSARTRQGMNTEAFF.

This clonotype was detected many times. The gene calls are TRBV11-2 and TRBJ1-3; no reliable D call. The CDR3 contains 16 residues. Germline CDR1 reads SGHAT; CDR2 reads FQNNGV. Trimming left V 5 bases short and J 2 bases short, with 16 bases between. CDR3 bases: TGTGCCAGCAGCCCGCTTCTTGGGGTTGCTGGAAACACCATATATTTT. Translated: CASSPLLGVAGNTIYF.

This clonotype occurred many times. J is TRBJ2-1 and V is TRBV7-3; 12 bases align to TRBD1. Germline assignment: CDR1 SGHTA and CDR2 FQGTGA. The CDR3 is 16 amino acids. Trimming cost V 5 bases and J 7 bases; bases outside gene matches: 9. Here the CDR3 reads CASSERGQGAKNEQFF. CDR3 in DNA: TGTGCCAGCAGCGAGAGGGGACAGGGGGCTAAGAATGAGCAGTTCTTC. The entire variable domain, with the rest obtained from reference TRBV7-3 and TRBJ2-1, is as follows: GAGVSQTPSNKVTEKGKYVELRCDPISGHTALYWYRQSLGQGPEFLIYFQGTGAADDSGLPNDRFFAVRPEGSVSTLKIQRTERGDSAVYLCASSERGQGAKNEQFFGPGTRLTVL.

Many counts were recorded for this clonotype. This chain joins TRBV20-1 and TRBJ1-1; D is unresolved. There are 13 residues in the CDR3. CDR1 and CDR2 from the germline V gene are DFQATT and SNEGSKA (reference sequence). V lost 2 bases, J lost 10 bases, and 17 bases lay in between. Written as DNA, the CDR3 is TGCAGTGCTAGACCTGGATCTTCTCCAGGAGCTTTCTTT. It codes for CSARPGSSPGAFF.